Here is one T cell receptor beta chain with its context. Its antigen specificity is not known. Per-base quality was not reported, and no clone a single base away is much larger than it. RNA was extracted using the RNeasy kit, and roughly 0.5 to 1 microgram was reverse transcribed with random hexamers. The immunoSEQ multiplex PCR assay, which covers 54 Vbeta and 13 Jbeta segments, was used to amplify TCR beta CDR3 regions. Bias from PCR amplification was corrected by using a synthetic template baseline for primer optimization and for computational correction. Per the authors' processing: Reads were annotated to V, D and J genes according to IMGT and were analyzed with immunoSEQ Analyzer, with only productive sequences retained. Clonality was computed as one minus Shannon entropy normalized by log2 of the number of productive unique sequences. Public and private clones were assessed among the 100 most prevalent clones of each patient and control. Clones were defined as Susac-specific when absent from the healthy and MS cohorts, from approximately 1,100 published viral clones and from other ImmuneACCESS disease sequences. TCRdb ran its own pipeline on the public reads, namely fastp trimming at Q25 and MiXCR clone calling, and kept in-frame beta chains. Each entry merges the rows of one CDR3 protein and shows their most common DNA and genes. For this entry, the V and J calls and clone size follow TCRdb and not the study's own pipeline. For this sample there are around 50,000 distinct CDR3 sequences; nearly 95% appear just once. The ten largest account for approximately 0.41% of the sample.

The germline V gene encodes CDR1 PRHDT and CDR2 FYEKMQ (reference sequence). From its cysteine to its phenylalanine, the CDR3 spans 17 amino acids. The kept DNA is CDR3 alone, 51 bases in frame from the first base. The germline V end is reduced by 5 bases and the J end by 2 bases; junction bases left unmatched: 12. Peripheral blood CD8+ and CD4+ T cells from healthy donors, Susac syndrome patients and multiple sclerosis patients were profiled by high-throughput TCR beta sequencing. Healthy donors were age- and sex-matched controls. Bulk CD8+ and CD4+ T cells were purified magnetically by negative isolation, whereas CD8+ TEMRA cells were enriched by FACS. Blood was collected in EDTA tubes and processed within 24 hours, with PBMCs isolated through density gradient centrifugation. PBMCs intended for TCR sequencing were cryopreserved in liquid nitrogen and thawed later in a water bath at 37 degrees C. The sorted or isolated CD4+, CD8+ and CD8+ TEMRA cells had a purity of 90% or higher.

These data are taken from a study of CD8 T cells in Susac syndrome (dated by TCRdb to between 2018 and 2021). With regard to the full study: The study used repertoire sequencing to test whether antigen drove CD8+ T cell activation and differentiation in Susac syndrome. Clonality of the CD8+ T cell repertoire was compared between more than 9 healthy donors, about 14 Susac syndrome patients and some 15 multiple sclerosis patients. Broader findings and caveats from the paper: The number of individuals in the TCR sequencing and HLA analysis was recognized as being relatively small.

The chain uses TRBV13 and TRBJ2-3; 8 nucleotides in the junction match TRBD2. The sequenced sample was CD8+ T cells from PBMCs. The clonotype comes from a human donor in good health. The nucleotide sequence reads TGTGCCAGCAGCCCTACACTAGCGGAGCAGTACACAGATACGCAGTATTTT. Its protein is CASSPTLAEQYTDTQYF.